This is a list of T cell receptor beta chains from one sample in a study of T cell changes during pregnancy in multiple sclerosis. The data were produced by immunoSEQ multiplex PCR, yet TCRdb's version contains in-frame clones alone and is incomplete. This table has 25,000 to 35,000 clones, 90% appearing once. The sequenced sample was CD4+ T cells from peripheral blood mononuclear cells, obtained in the third trimester of pregnancy. The receptors here all came from a female donor in good health, enrolled as a control in a pregnancy study. The CDR3 runs from the conserved cysteine through the conserved F or W. Each record gives: D gene, J gene, V gene, clone size, CDR3 protein, CDR3 DNA. A D gene is named only where the DNA matches it firmly. Clone size, where shown, is once, few, many, or a class for clones that have expanded.

. | TRBJ1-5 | TRBV25-1 | . | CASSTREQPQHF | TGTGCCAGCAGTACTAGGGAACAGCCCCAGCATTTT
. | TRBJ2-2 | TRBV5-4 | . | CASSLEEGRGGELFF | TGTGCCAGCAGCTTGGAGGAGGGGCGGGGAGGGGAGCTGTTTTTT
TRBD2 | TRBJ2-2 | TRBV7-2 | . | CASSWAGAGELFF | TGTGCCAGCAGCTGGGCGGGGGCCGGGGAGCTGTTTTTT
TRBD2 | TRBJ2-7 | TRBV29-1 | . | CSVGGTKGTEQYF | TGCAGCGTTGGGGGGACTAAGGGTACCGAGCAGTACTTC
. | TRBJ1-1 | TRBV11-2 | . | CASSPPRGWAFF | TGTGCCAGCAGCCCACCACGCGGGTGGGCTTTCTTT
. | TRBJ2-7 | TRBV5-1 | . | CASSLSTSTRDEQYF | TGCGCCAGCAGCTTGAGTACCAGTACCAGGGACGAGCAGTACTTC
. | TRBJ1-3 | TRBV4-3 | . | CASSQGHLSGNTIYF | TGCGCCAGCAGCCAAGGGCACCTCTCTGGAAACACCATATATTTT
TRBD1 | TRBJ2-5 | TRBV7-9 | once | CASSLALQGFETQYF | TGTGCCAGCAGCTTAGCCCTACAGGGGTTCGAGACCCAGTACTTC
TRBD1 | TRBJ1-1 | TRBV10-3 | . | CAIGVQGAVTEAFF | TGTGCCATCGGGGTACAGGGGGCGGTTACTGAAGCTTTCTTT
TRBD2 | TRBJ2-1 | TRBV30 | . | CAWSAGVGLVFGSEQFF | TGTGCCTGGAGTGCGGGGGTAGGACTAGTCTTCGGATCCGAGCAGTTCTTC
TRBD2 | TRBJ2-3 | TRBV7-2 | . | CASSLNPTSADTQYF | TGTGCCAGCAGCTTAAACCCCACTAGCGCAGATACGCAGTATTTT
TRBD1 | TRBJ2-7 | TRBV27 | . | CATKYSRGNPYEQYF | TGTGCCACCAAATATAGCAGGGGGAACCCATACGAGCAGTACTTC
TRBD1 | TRBJ1-3 | TRBV18 | . | CASSLAGTGRSGNTIYF | TGTGCCAGCTCTCTCGCCGGGACAGGGAGATCTGGAAACACCATATATTTT
TRBD1 | TRBJ2-2 | TRBV18 | . | CASSRTGMRAGELFF | TGTGCCAGCTCACGGACAGGAATGAGGGCCGGGGAGCTGTTTTTT
. | TRBJ1-6 | TRBV30 | . | CAWSVPLGRGQRGNSPLHF | TGTGCCTGGAGTGTACCGCTGGGCAGGGGCCAAAGGGGCAATTCACCCCTCCACTTT
. | TRBJ1-1 | TRBV6-5 | . | CASSYRVTEEAFF | TGTGCCAGCAGTTACCGGGTGACGGAGGAGGCTTTCTTT
TRBD2 | TRBJ2-1 | TRBV5-4 | . | CASSRLAGGSYNEQFF | TGTGCCAGCAGCCGACTAGCGGGGGGCTCCTACAATGAGCAGTTCTTC
. | TRBJ2-2 | TRBV18 | . | CASSPKGHNTGELFF | TGTGCCAGCTCACCAAAGGGACACAACACCGGGGAGCTGTTTTTT
TRBD2 | TRBJ2-5 | TRBV9 | once | CASSVAEVFVAGGETRYF | TGTGCCAGCAGCGTAGCTGAGGTATTTGTAGCGGGCGGGGAGACCCGGTACTTC
. | TRBJ2-1 | TRBV6-1 | once | CASSEAQIGTGSLYDEQFF | TGTGCCAGCAGTGAAGCGCAGATAGGAACGGGGTCTCTGTACGATGAGCAGTTCTTC
. | TRBJ2-1 | TRBV19 | . | CASSIRAGAPNEQFF | TGTGCCAGTAGTATTCGGGCGGGGGCCCCCAATGAGCAGTTCTTC
TRBD1 | TRBJ1-2 | TRBV23-1 | once | CASSHHAGTGRGYTF | TGCGCCAGCAGTCACCATGCCGGGACAGGGCGAGGCTACACCTTC
. | TRBJ1-4 | TRBV4-2 | . | CASSHRSPPAEKLFF | TGTGCCAGCAGCCACAGATCTCCGCCCGCAGAAAAACTGTTTTTT
. | TRBJ1-5 | TRBV27 | . | CASSFINQPQHF | TGTGCCAGCAGTTTTATTAATCAGCCCCAGCATTTT
TRBD1 | TRBJ1-1 | TRBV18 | . | CASSLGQGDTEAFF | TGTGCCAGCTCACTAGGACAGGGGGACACTGAAGCTTTCTTT
. | TRBJ1-3 | TRBV18 | . | CASSPLADGPGNTIYF | TGTGCCAGCTCACCATTAGCAGACGGTCCGGGAAACACCATATATTTT
. | TRBJ1-5 | TRBV6-5 | . | CASSYAGNGNQPQHF | TGTGCCAGCAGTTACGCCGGTAATGGCAATCAGCCCCAGCATTTT
TRBD2 | TRBJ2-1 | TRBV5-4 | . | CASSQAGASYNEQFF | TGTGCCAGCAGCCAAGCGGGGGCCTCCTACAATGAGCAGTTCTTC
. | TRBJ2-4 | TRBV11-2 | . | CASSSTGAKNIQYF | TGTGCCAGCAGCTCTACGGGGGCCAAAAACATTCAGTACTTC
TRBD1 | TRBJ1-1 | TRBV6-6 | . | CASSYIGTGGNTEAFF | TGTGCCAGCAGTTACATCGGGACAGGGGGGAACACTGAAGCTTTCTTT
TRBD1 | TRBJ1-2 | TRBV7-2 | few | CASSARQGGVYGYTF | TGTGCCAGCAGCGCCCGACAGGGGGGCGTCTATGGCTACACCTTC
. | TRBJ1-1 | TRBV5-6 | . | CASSLLTDTEAFF | TGTGCCAGCAGCTTGTTAACAGACACTGAAGCTTTCTTT
. | TRBJ1-2 | TRBV19 | . | CASSPETALGGYTF | TGTGCCAGTAGCCCCGAGACGGCCCTAGGAGGCTACACCTTC
. | TRBJ1-1 | TRBV6-1 | . | CATLMGWGATEAFF | TGTGCCACCTTAATGGGATGGGGAGCCACTGAAGCTTTCTTT
TRBD2 | TRBJ2-1 | TRBV5-4 | . | CASSLTMGGRNEQFF | TGTGCCAGCAGCCTAACTATGGGCGGGAGGAATGAGCAGTTCTTC
TRBD2 | TRBJ2-1 | TRBV13 | . | CASRGREGTYNEQFF | TGTGCCAGTCGAGGGCGGGAGGGCACCTACAATGAGCAGTTCTTC
TRBD1 | TRBJ1-6 | TRBV7-2 | once | CASRQSGQGLSPLHF | TGTGCCAGCAGGCAATCGGGACAGGGATTGTCACCCCTCCACTTT
TRBD1 | TRBJ1-1 | TRBV30 | . | CAWGTGGLTEAFF | TGTGCCTGGGGGACAGGGGGTTTGACTGAAGCTTTCTTT
. | TRBJ1-1 | TRBV30 | . | CAWSARGWVPNTEAFF | TGTGCCTGGAGTGCTAGGGGTTGGGTGCCTAACACTGAAGCTTTCTTT